What follows is one T cell receptor beta chain and its context. The CDR3 runs 15 residues. V lost 4 bases, J lost 14 bases, and 26 bases lay in between. Germline V CDR1 and CDR2: SEHNR, FQNEAQ (reference sequence). This entry belongs to a study of beta chain features in type 1 diabetes. The entirety of the isolated RNA underwent reverse transcription, so expressed TCRB transcripts were sequenced. The repertoire was sequenced with immunoSEQ multiplex PCR; TCRdb's copy has only in-frame clones and lacks some. The sample consists of roughly 400,000 clones, around 13% of them appearing once. Central memory, naive, regulatory and stem cell-like memory CD4+ cells were sorted by CD45RO/CCR7/CD25/CD127/CD95/CD27.

The sequence was obtained from a young man in good health. Sequencing input: naive CD4+ T cells from blood. The V call is TRBV7-9, the J call TRBJ1-2; a possible D gene is TRBD1 (5 bases). The CDR3 here is CASSSVPPRDAGVTF. The CDR3 DNA reads TGTGCCAGCAGCTCAGTACCACCTCGGGACGCGGGAGTGACCTTC.